This T cell receptor (beta chain) stems from a study of T-cell reconstitution after alpha-beta-depleted transplantation in children. Unique molecular identifiers were incorporated into the prepared TCRbeta library. TCRdb itself ran the PCR reads through MiXCR, one entry per CDR3 protein. This table holds just over 950,000 distinct CDR3 sequences, roughly 29% found once. Germline CDR1 SQVTM, CDR2 ANQGSEA. Trimming removed 1 base at V and 0 bases at J, with 10 bases between. CDR3 length: 15 amino acids. Sequences were derived from PBMCs, mostly from graft donor cells, sampled 360 days after TCRalphabeta/CD19-depleted stem cell transplant. V usage is TRBV29-1 and J usage is TRBJ2-1, with D uncertain. This clonotype was obtained from a boy younger than two who had a stem cell transplant for SCID, so the T cells may come from the graft donor. The CDR3 spells CSVEVALTSYNEQFF. CDR3 sequence (DNA): TGCAGCGTTGAAGTCGCTCTGACCTCCTACAATGAGCAGTTCTTC.